One sample yielded the 16 T cell receptor beta chains listed below, sequenced in a study of PD-L1 blockade in urothelial cancer. Time point described: pretreatment peripheral blood. Libraries were prepared by immunoSEQ multiplex PCR; TCRdb keeps only in-frame clonotypes and omits some of them. The data hold about 50,000 clones, with around 80% observed a single time. The sample here was PBMCs, taken around atezolizumab (anti-PD-L1) treatment. These receptors were taken from a man in his sixties or seventies with urothelial cancer.

The chain couples TRBV5-6 to TRBJ2-1, with 10 bases matching TRBD2. Trimming cost V 9 bases and J 5 bases; bases outside gene matches: 11. Looked up from germline, CDR1 is SGHDT and CDR2 is YYEEEE. The CDR3 has 15 residues. The DNA for the CDR3 is TGTGCCACCCGGCAAAGCGGGAGGGCCAACAATGAGCAGTTCTTC. Residues: CATRQSGRANNEQFF.

This rearrangement joins TRBV7-9 to TRBJ2-1; 7 bases are shared with TRBD2. This CDR3 contains 15 residues. V trimming: 8 bases; J trimming: 9 bases; junction bases outside the gene matches: 16. Per the germline V gene, CDR1 is SEHNR and CDR2 is FQNEAQ (reference sequence). The CDR3 DNA is TGTGCCAGCGGCGGAGTCGGCGGGAGAAGCGGTGAGCAGTTCTTC. It is translated as CASGGVGGRSGEQFF. The complete variable domain, with remaining parts taken from reference TRBV7-9 and TRBJ2-1, reads DTGVSQNPRHKITKRGQNVTFRCDPISEHNRLYWYRQTLGQGPEFLTYFQNEAQLEKSRLLSDRFSAERPKGSFSTLEIQRTEQGDSAMYLCASGGVGGRSGEQFFGPGTRLTVL.

The chain couples TRBV7-2 to TRBJ1-2; 10 positions match TRBD1. This CDR3 region has 14 residues. J lost 8 bases, V lost 5 bases, and 8 bases had no gene match. In germline, CDR1 is SGHTA, CDR2 FQGNSA. CDR3: CASSPGTGAFGYTF. CDR3 DNA sequence: TGTGCCAGCAGCCCCGGGACAGGGGCGTTCGGCTACACCTTC.

The chain couples TRBV19 to TRBJ2-5; a possible D gene is TRBD2 (5 bases). Germline V gene data show CDR1 as LNHDA and CDR2 as SQIVND (reference sequence). V was trimmed by 10 bases and J by 4 bases, leaving 7 bases between them. This CDR3 spans 10 amino acids. CDR3 sequence reads: CATEGETQYF. The CDR3, as DNA: TGTGCCACCGAGGGAGAGACCCAGTACTTC.

The genes are TRBV30 and TRBJ2-5; TRBD2 might be the D (5 bases). The CDR3 runs 15 residues. Trimming left V 2 bases short and J 7 bases short, with 20 bases between. Germline CDR1 GTSNPN, CDR2 SVGIG (reference sequence). CDR3 DNA: TGTGCCTGGAGTCCAACTCGGGGTGTAAGATGGACCCAGTACTTC. Its translation: CAWSPTRGVRWTQYF. Complete variable domain (other parts from reference TRBV30 and TRBJ2-5): SQTIHQWPATLVQPVGSPLSLECTVEGTSNPNLYWYRQAAGRGLQLLFYSVGIGQISSEVPQNLSASRPQDRQFILSSKKLLLSDSGFYLCAWSPTRGVRWTQYFGPGTRLLVL.

V and J are TRBV11-1 and TRBJ2-7; perhaps TRBD1 as D (6 bases). The CDR3 is 16 residues long. CDR1 SGHAT and CDR2 FQDESV come from the germline V gene (reference sequence). Trimming shortened V by 1 base and J by 0 bases, and 13 bases separated the two germline ends. CDR3 amino acids: CASSLDLADSSYEQYF. The CDR3 DNA is TGTGCCAGCAGCTTAGACCTGGCGGACAGCTCCTACGAGCAGTACTTC.

Of note for this clone: One end of the junction does not line up with germline, which may come from a read error. The chain uses TRBV19 and TRBJ1-2; D unclear. Per the germline V gene, CDR1 is LNHDA and CDR2 is SQIVND (reference sequence). The CDR3 has 11 amino acids. CDR3 in amino acids: CASSPLPVHYF. The DNA of the CDR3 is TGTGCCAGTAGTCCGTTACCGGTCCACTACTTC.

V and J are TRBV7-3 and TRBJ2-1; a weak D match, TRBD2 (6 bases). CDR3 length equals 13 residues. Germline assignment: CDR1 SGHTA and CDR2 FQGTGA. Trimming removed 5 bases from V and 13 bases from J, with 18 bases in between. CDR3 DNA: TGTGCCAGCAGCCCTATCGAGGGACTGATACAGTTCTTC. Residues: CASSPIEGLIQFF.

CDR3 amino acids: CASNSGTGVSEQYF. The CDR3 DNA sequence: TGTGCCAGTAATTCCGGGACAGGGGTTAGCGAGCAGTACTTC. This chain links TRBV19 with TRBJ2-7; 10 bases line up with TRBD1. The CDR3 is made up of 14 amino acids. Germline V CDR1 and CDR2: LNHDA, SQIVND (reference sequence). V trimming: 7 bases; J trimming: 6 bases; junction bases outside the gene matches: 9.

The J gene is TRBJ2-5, the V gene TRBV30; the D is unclear. The DNA end lines up better with TRBJ2-7; the J call may be wrong. The germline V gene has CDR1 GTSNPN and CDR2 SVGIG (reference sequence). The CDR3 totals 13 residues. DNA of the CDR3: TGTGCCTGGAGTGTACCCCCGTCCTACGAGCAGTACTTC. It translates to CAWSVPPSYEQYF.

The genes are TRBV5-5 and TRBJ2-2; 7 bases agree with TRBD1. V was clipped by 4 bases and J by 6 bases; unmatched bases: 15. CDR3 length equals 17 residues. The V gene's germline CDR1 is SGHKS and CDR2 YYEKEE (reference sequence). CDR3 in amino acids: CASSQTRQGVSAGELFF. The CDR3 DNA follows: TGTGCCAGCAGCCAGACACGACAGGGCGTTTCTGCCGGGGAGCTGTTTTTT.

V and J are TRBV29-1 and TRBJ1-3, with D possibly matching TRBD1 (6 bases). CDR3 length: 14 amino acids. Germline CDR1 is SQVTM and CDR2 is ANQGSEA. Trimming left V 2 bases short and J 2 bases short, with 10 bases between. The DNA for the CDR3 is TGCAGCGTTGAAAGGGCAGGGGCTGGAAACACCATATATTTT. Protein product: CSVERAGAGNTIYF.

The rearrangement links TRBV7-8 to TRBJ1-3, with D uncertain. The germline CDR1 and CDR2 sequences are SGHVS and FQNEAQ. The CDR3 is made up of 12 amino acids. V lost 7 bases and J 2 bases, leaving 6 bases between the germline ends. The CDR3 sequence: CASTLAGNTIYF. CDR3 in DNA: TGTGCCAGCACCCTCGCTGGAAACACCATATATTTT.

The chain uses TRBV6-1 and TRBJ1-1, with D tentatively TRBD1 (5 bases). Germline V gives CDR1 MNHNS, CDR2 SASEGT. V lost 4 bases, J lost 8 bases, and 17 bases lay in between. The CDR3 is made up of 14 amino acids. The CDR3 region is CASSAPSGRAEAFF. The CDR3 bases are TGTGCCAGCAGTGCTCCTTCAGGCAGGGCGGAAGCTTTCTTT.

This sequence joins TRBV19 and TRBJ2-7; TRBD2 matches at 8 bases. Germline loops: CDR1 LNHDA, CDR2 SQIVND (reference sequence). This CDR3 has 14 amino acids. V lost 3 bases and J lost 6; bases outside the gene matches: 7. CDR3 DNA: TGTGCCAGTAGTATTGGAGCGGGAGTCTCCGAGCAGTACTTC. It yields the protein CASSIGAGVSEQYF.

The CDR3 DNA is TGCGCCAGCAGCCCCGGACAGAACGTTAACATTCAGTACTTC. This translates into CASSPGQNVNIQYF. The chain carries TRBV5-1 and TRBJ2-4; TRBD1 is a possible D gene (6 bases). The CDR3 totals 14 residues. Germline V lookup: CDR1 SGHRS, CDR2 YFSETQ. V shed 4 bases and J shed 7 bases, with 15 bases lying between them.